Listed below are T cell receptor beta chains from one sample, sequenced in a study of blood T cell repertoires in COVID-19. TCRdb's table, derived via immunoSEQ multiplex PCR, lists solely in-frame clones and lacks some. This sample yields around 130,000 clones, of which 80% to 85% are seen a single time; around 1.4% belongs to the top ten. Sequencing input: peripheral blood. These receptor sequences come from a man aged 55 to 70 with acute or convalescent COVID-19. CDR3s include the opening cysteine and the closing phenylalanine or tryptophan. D genes are given only for firm matches. Some rows mark clone size as missing; the rest say once, few, many or name a class of expanded clone.

TRBJ2-7	.	.	TRBV6-5	TGTGCCAGCAGACCCAGGGTTGCCTACGAGCAGTACTTC	CASRPRVAYEQYF
TRBJ1-4	TRBD1	.	TRBV5-8	TGTGCCAGCAGCTTGGCGGGACAGGGGGCAATTCGTGAAAAACTGTTTTTT	CASSLAGQGAIREKLFF
TRBJ2-5	TRBD1	.	TRBV5-5	TGTGCCAGCAGCTTGGCGGACAGGGGGCAGGAGACCCAGTACTTC	CASSLADRGQETQYF
TRBJ2-1	TRBD1	.	TRBV11-2	TGTGCCAGCAGAAGACAGGGCAATGAGCAGTTCTTC	CASRRQGNEQFF
TRBJ2-7	TRBD2	.	TRBV3-1/TRBV3-2	TGTGCCAGCAGCCAGGGACTAGCGGGAGAAAACGAGCAGTACTTC	CASSQGLAGENEQYF
TRBJ1-5	.	.	TRBV7-9	TGTGCCAGCAGCTTAGTAGGGGAGGGCAATCAGCCCCAGCATTTT	CASSLVGEGNQPQHF
TRBJ2-1	TRBD2	once	TRBV5-1	TGCGCCAGCAGCTTGGAAGGTAGCGGGGGGGCAGATGAGCAGTTCTTC	CASSLEGSGGADEQFF
TRBJ2-7	.	once	TRBV14	TGTGCCAGCAACATCCAGGGGTACTCCTACGAGCAGTACTTC	CASNIQGYSYEQYF
TRBJ1-2	TRBD1	.	TRBV5-1	TGCGCCAGCAGCTTGGCCCCGGACAGGGGGTATGGCTACACCTTC	CASSLAPDRGYGYTF
TRBJ2-1	.	.	TRBV4-1	TGCGCCAGCAGCCGAAACCCGGGGAACCGGATCGAGCAGTTCTTC	CASSRNPGNRIEQFF
TRBJ2-1	.	.	TRBV6-5	TGTGCCAGCAGTTACGATAGTTACAATGAGCAGTTCTTC	CASSYDSYNEQFF
TRBJ2-1	TRBD2	.	TRBV27	TGTGCCAGCCGATCCCGGGAACTAGCGTTCAATGAGCAGTTCTTC	CASRSRELAFNEQFF
TRBJ2-6	.	.	TRBV21-1	TGTGCCAGCAGCAACAGGGGTATAGCCAACGTCCTGACTTTC	CASSNRGIANVLTF
TRBJ2-7	TRBD2	.	TRBV7-8	TGTGCCAGCAGCCGCGGGACTAGCGGGACCAACGAGCAGTACTTC	CASSRGTSGTNEQYF
TRBJ1-1	TRBD1	.	TRBV25-1	TGTGCCAGCAGTCCGATACAGGGGGCAAGGACTGAAGCTTTCTTT	CASSPIQGARTEAFF
TRBJ2-7	TRBD2	.	TRBV27	TGTGCCAGCAGTTTATCTGCGGGAGGGCTATCCTACGAGCAGTACTTC	CASSLSAGGLSYEQYF
TRBJ1-2	.	.	TRBV19	TGTGCCAGTAGTGTATCCGCACAAACTAACTATGGCTACACCTTC	CASSVSAQTNYGYTF
TRBJ1-5	.	.	TRBV27	TGTGCCAGTCGTCAGGATAGCAATCAGCCCCAGCATTTT	CASRQDSNQPQHF
TRBJ1-3	.	.	TRBV5-1	TGCGCCAGCAGCTTGGCCGGGTTGCGGGTCGGAAACACCATATATTTT	CASSLAGLRVGNTIYF
TRBJ1-5	TRBD1	.	TRBV19	TGTGCCAGTAGTAACACAGGGGATCCCGATCAGCCCCAGCATTTT	CASSNTGDPDQPQHF
TRBJ2-2	.	.	TRBV18	TGTGCCAGCTCCACTACTAGCACCGGGGAGCTGTTTTTT	CASSTTSTGELFF
TRBJ2-3	.	.	TRBV9	TGTGCCAGCACCAGCGGAAGCCGCACAGATACGCAGTATTTT	CASTSGSRTDTQYF
TRBJ1-1	.	.	TRBV14	TGTGCCAGCAGCCAATCCCGCCGGGGTGACACTGAAGCTTTCTTT	CASSQSRRGDTEAFF
TRBJ1-5	.	few	TRBV6-1	TGTGCCAGCAGTGAAGCCCGGGGGTGGCAGCCCCAGCATTTT	CASSEARGWQPQHF
TRBJ2-3	TRBD1	.	TRBV23-1	TGCGCCAGCAGTCAACCGGACAGGGTATGGAGCACAGATACGCAGTATTTT	CASSQPDRVWSTDTQYF
TRBJ2-1	TRBD1	.	TRBV6-5	TGTGCCAGCAGCCCAGGGGGCTCTCGGTTCTTC	CASSPGGSRFF
TRBJ2-3	TRBD2	.	TRBV7-3	TGTGCCAGCAGCTTAGCGGGGGGGCAGGTAGATACGCAGTATTTT	CASSLAGGQVDTQYF
TRBJ2-3	TRBD2	.	TRBV7-3	TGTGCCAGCAGCTCTCAAGCGGGGCCGTTGGATACGCAGTATTTT	CASSSQAGPLDTQYF
TRBJ2-7	TRBD2	.	TRBV27	TGTGCCAGCAGTTTATACCCCCCGACTAGCGGGGGATCCTACGAGCAGTACTTC	CASSLYPPTSGGSYEQYF
TRBJ1-2	TRBD1	.	TRBV28	TGTGCCAGCAGTCTCACCGCCGGGACAGGGAGAGTGTTGAGCTATGGCTACACCTTC	CASSLTAGTGRVLSYGYTF
TRBJ2-2	.	.	TRBV24-1	TGTGCCACGTGGGACACCTACACCGGGGAGCTGTTTTTT	CATWDTYTGELFF
TRBJ1-5	.	.	TRBV2	TGTGCCAGTGACGACAGAGATCAGCCCCAGCATTTT	CASDDRDQPQHF
TRBJ1-2	.	.	TRBV10-3	TGTGCCATCGCAGGGCCTACTAACTATGGCTACACCTTC	CAIAGPTNYGYTF
TRBJ1-2	TRBD1	.	TRBV19	TGTGCCAGTACCCCGACAGGGTCCTACTATGGCTACACCTTC	CASTPTGSYYGYTF
TRBJ2-5	.	.	TRBV29-1	TGCAGCGTTGAAGATTTTGCGGAGACCCAGTACTTC	CSVEDFAETQYF
TRBJ2-3	TRBD2	.	TRBV24-1	TGTGCCACCAGTGATCCGGAGACTAGCGGGATATCAGATACGCAGTATTTT	CATSDPETSGISDTQYF
TRBJ1-4	TRBD1	.	TRBV19	TGTGCCAGTACGGGACAGGGTTATGAAAAACTGTTTTTT	CASTGQGYEKLFF
TRBJ2-7	TRBD2	.	TRBV6-5	TGTGCCAGCAGTTATATCGGGACTAGCGGAGGCTACGAGCAGTACTTC	CASSYIGTSGGYEQYF
TRBJ1-2	.	.	TRBV3-1/TRBV3-2	TGTGCCAGCAGCCAAGAATGGGCAGGTTCCCGCTATGGCTACACCTTC	CASSQEWAGSRYGYTF
TRBJ2-1	TRBD2	once	TRBV19	TGTGCCAGTAGTGTCCGGCTAGCGGGGGACCCCTACAATGAGCAGTTCTTC	CASSVRLAGDPYNEQFF
TRBJ1-2	.	.	TRBV6-5	TGTGCCAGCAGTCCCCGGGGGAGGGGACACTATGGCTACACCTTC	CASSPRGRGHYGYTF
TRBJ1-3	.	.	TRBV21-1	TGTGCCAGCAGCAAAGGGGGCAGGGGGCCTGGAAACACCATATATTTT	CASSKGGRGPGNTIYF
TRBJ2-3	.	.	TRBV30	TGTGCCTGGAGTGAGGCCAGCCAGGTCACAGATACGCAGTATTTT	CAWSEASQVTDTQYF
TRBJ2-1	TRBD2	once	TRBV7-3	TGTGCCAGCAGCGACCTGGGACTAGTAGGGGGGTTCGGTGAGCAGTTCTTC	CASSDLGLVGGFGEQFF
TRBJ2-7	TRBD1	.	TRBV6-5	TGTGCCAGCGGGACAGGGAAGGTTTACGAGCAGTACTTC	CASGTGKVYEQYF
TRBJ2-7	TRBD2	.	TRBV27	TGTGCCAGCAGTTTGGGACTAGCATCCGAGCAGTACTTC	CASSLGLASEQYF
TRBJ2-3	TRBD2	.	TRBV6-5	TGTGCCAGCAGTTACGGACTAGCGGGGGCCCGGGATACGCAGTATTTT	CASSYGLAGARDTQYF
TRBJ1-6	TRBD1	.	TRBV11-2	TGTGCCAGCAGCCTGGGACAGCTAATTAATTCACCCCTCCACTTT	CASSLGQLINSPLHF
TRBJ2-7	.	.	TRBV6-5	TGTGCCAGCAGAGCCGAGCACGAGCAGTACTTC	CASRAEHEQYF
TRBJ2-5	TRBD1	.	TRBV5-6	TGTGCCAGCAGCTCTGCCGCCGGGACAGCTCAAGAGACCCAGTACTTC	CASSSAAGTAQETQYF
TRBJ2-3	TRBD2	.	TRBV7-8	TGTGCCAGCAGGCGCGGGGGGGACACAGATACGCAGTATTTT	CASRRGGDTDTQYF